Here is one TCR beta chain with its context. What it binds is unknown. TCRdb's copy holds only in-frame clones and misses some; the assay was immunoSEQ multiplex PCR. The repertoire holds 50,000 to 60,000 clones, with approximately 91% as singletons. Trimming took off 2 bases at V and 0 bases at J, with 11 bases between the two ends. The CDR3 consists of 15 residues. Looked up from germline, CDR1 is MNHEY and CDR2 is SMNVEV (reference sequence). The data stem from a study of OX40 agonist ivuxolimab in advanced cancers. Study overall: Patients with hepatocellular carcinoma, melanoma, renal cell or head and neck cancer made up the dose-escalation patients. Patients were under 90% male with ages about 23 to 79, mean roughly 55.

Study-level results: Some patients without response likewise showed low normalized clonal expansion.

Patients had blood sampled at baseline and again on cycle 4 day 1 and cycle 7 day 1. The receptor was isolated from an adult with an advanced solid tumor such as melanoma, head and neck, liver or kidney cancer. This rearrangement joins TRBV27 to TRBJ2-7; D is possibly TRBD1 (6 bases). The sample here was CD4+ or CD8+ T cells sorted from blood, taken in a trial of the OX40 agonist ivuxolimab. The CDR3 sequence: CASSLRAGASYEQYF. CDR3 in DNA: TGTGCCAGCAGTTTAAGGGCAGGGGCCTCCTACGAGCAGTACTTC.